This TCR beta chain was documented in a study of Ad26.COV2.S vaccination and SARS-CoV-2 variants. Study conclusions and caveats: Possible underestimation of total T cell responses by the TCR breadth and depth analyses was noted. Substantial response breadth was reportedly seen for spike-specific CD8+ and CD4+ T cells after vaccination.

Notes on this clone: As yet, its antigen is unknown.

Documented treatment: around 19 received Ad26.COV2.S at low or high dose, single or two shots; 5 received placebo; per-sample allocation not given. Sampling occurred on day 63 after the first vaccine or placebo injection. Boston supplied an adult donor aged 18-55 years. Participants' vaccine, an Ad26 vector, delivered Wuhan-strain SARS-CoV-2 spike. The method was immunoSEQ multiplex PCR; TCRdb's version includes in-frame clones alone and lacks a portion of them. The sample shows some 450,000 clones, 90% of them seen only once. The sequence came from a person aged 18-60 years who received the Ad26.COV2.S COVID-19 vaccine or a placebo. The sequenced sample was peripheral blood, obtained in a trial of Ad26.COV2.S vaccine versus placebo.

In nucleotides, the CDR3 is TGTGCCAGTAGTATAAGGTCGGTGGGGCCCGGGGGGCGAGGAGATACGCAGTATTTT. It encodes CASSIRSVGPGGRGDTQYF. The chain uses TRBV19 and TRBJ2-3, with a tentative D call TRBD2 (7 bases). V lost 2 bases to trimming and J lost 5 bases, with 26 bases between them. Germline CDR1 reads LNHDA; CDR2 reads SQIVND (reference sequence). The CDR3 loop spans 19 amino acids.